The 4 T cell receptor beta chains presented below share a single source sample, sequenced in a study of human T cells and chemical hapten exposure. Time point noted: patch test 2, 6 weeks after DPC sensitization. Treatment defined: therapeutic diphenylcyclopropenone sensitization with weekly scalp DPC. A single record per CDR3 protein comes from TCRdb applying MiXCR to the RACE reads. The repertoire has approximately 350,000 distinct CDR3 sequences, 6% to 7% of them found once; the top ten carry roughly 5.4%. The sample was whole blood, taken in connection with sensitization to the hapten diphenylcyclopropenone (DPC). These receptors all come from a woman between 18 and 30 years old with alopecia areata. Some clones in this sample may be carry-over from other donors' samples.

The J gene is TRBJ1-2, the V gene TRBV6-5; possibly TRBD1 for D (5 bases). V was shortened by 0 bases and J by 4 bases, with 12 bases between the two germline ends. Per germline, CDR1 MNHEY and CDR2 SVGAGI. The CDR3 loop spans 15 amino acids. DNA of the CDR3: TGTGCCAGCAGTTACTCTGGGGGGAGTAGCTATGGCTACACCTTC. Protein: CASSYSGGSSYGYTF.

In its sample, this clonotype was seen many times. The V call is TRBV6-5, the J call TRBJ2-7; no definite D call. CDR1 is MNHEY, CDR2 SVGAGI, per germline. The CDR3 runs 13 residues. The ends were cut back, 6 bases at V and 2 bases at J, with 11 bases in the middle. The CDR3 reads CASSSRVTYEQYF. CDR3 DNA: TGTGCCAGCAGCTCTAGGGTCACCTACGAGCAGTACTTC.

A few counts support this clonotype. The DNA of the CDR3 is TGTGCCAGCAGCGTTCTAGGCGGGGAGCTGTTTTTT. It encodes CASSVLGGELFF. V usage is TRBV9 and J usage is TRBJ2-2; D call uncertain. The germline V and J ends were trimmed by 2 bases and 7 bases, with 6 bases remaining between them. Germline V lookup: CDR1 SGDLS, CDR2 YYNGEE. The CDR3 consists of 12 residues.

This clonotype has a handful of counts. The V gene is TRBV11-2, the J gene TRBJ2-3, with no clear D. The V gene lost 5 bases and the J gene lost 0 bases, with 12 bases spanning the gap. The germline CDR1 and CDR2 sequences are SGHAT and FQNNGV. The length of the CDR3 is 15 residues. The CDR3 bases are TGTGCCAGCAGCAGTCCTGTAACTAGCACAGATACGCAGTATTTT. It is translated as CASSSPVTSTDTQYF.